Included here is one TCR beta chain sequence, with context. Its specificity is not known. This sample was taken from a study of cytomegalovirus exposure and HLA in healthy donors. Study-level results: In the 95 to 150 validation repertoires, under 95% of cluster scores exceeded 0, per a later analysis. Researchers catalogued approximately 160 TCR beta chains as cytomegalovirus-associated. Specificity of a few CMV-associated chains for CMV antigens was verified in vitro. High sensitivity and specificity were reportedly achieved when the classifier diagnosed cytomegalovirus status.

Repertoires were generated with immunoSEQ multiplex PCR, while TCRdb's copy carries only in-frame clones and drops some. The sample includes 150,000 to 200,000 clones, roughly 80% of them seen just once. The V gene's germline CDR1 is SGHDT and CDR2 YYEEEE. This CDR3 spans 17 amino acids. Trimming removed 3 bases from V and 1 base from J, with 17 bases in between. The chain carries TRBV5-6 and TRBJ2-1; D gene unclear. The sequenced sample was PBMCs. The receptor comes from a man aged 30-40 years in good health and CMV-seropositive. The CDR3 DNA sequence: TGTGCCAGCAGCTGGCCGTTGGGCTCTCAATCCTACAATGAGCAGTTCTTC. Translated: CASSWPLGSQSYNEQFF.